These 5 T cell receptor beta chains were all obtained from the same sample, sequenced in a study of blood T cell repertoires in COVID-19. Clones were read by immunoSEQ multiplex PCR, and TCRdb kept only the in-frame ones, dropping some. The data show about 89,000 clones, with approximately 90% seen just once and about 2.5% held by the top ten. The source material was peripheral blood. The origin of the receptors is a human donor with active COVID-19. The donor label of this sample is uncertain.

The sample holds one count of this clone. The chain joins TRBV7-9 to TRBJ1-2; D remains ambiguous. The germline gives CDR1 SEHNR, CDR2 FQNEAQ (reference sequence). Trimming shortened V by 5 bases and J by 8 bases, and 9 bases separated the two germline ends. This CDR3 contains 11 residues. The CDR3 region is CASSPNEGYTF. The CDR3 coding sequence is TGTGCCAGCAGCCCTAATGAGGGCTACACCTTC.

This clone has only one observation. The rearrangement uses TRBV19 and TRBJ2-2; TRBD1 matches at 10 bases. CDR1 is LNHDA and CDR2 is SQIVND in the germline V gene (reference sequence). V gave up 6 bases and J gave up 0 bases; unmatched junction bases: 10. The CDR3 extends over 18 amino acids. The CDR3, as DNA: TGTGCCAGTAGCCAGAGGGACAGGGGCTTCGCGAACACCGGGGAGCTGTTTTTT. This translates into CASSQRDRGFANTGELFF.

The rearrangement links TRBV7-2 to TRBJ2-1; 8 nucleotides line up with TRBD1. The CDR3 is 17 residues long. Germline CDR1 and CDR2: SGHTA and FQGNSA. Losses at the gene ends were 5 bases for V and 0 bases for J; bases not matched to a gene: 9. This CDR3 reads CASSPGTGGASYNEQFF. In DNA, the CDR3 is TGTGCCAGCAGCCCCGGGACAGGTGGGGCCTCCTACAATGAGCAGTTCTTC.

The chain employs TRBV9 and TRBJ2-5; possibly TRBD2 for D (5 bases). The CDR3 is 13 residues long. Trimming pared 3 bases from V and 5 bases from J, leaving 11 bases between. Germline assignment: CDR1 SGDLS and CDR2 YYNGEE. In nucleotides, the CDR3 is TGTGCCAGCAGCGGCTCTAGCTATGAGACCCAGTACTTC. As protein: CASSGSSYETQYF.

The rearrangement links TRBV11-2 to TRBJ2-7, with a tentative D call TRBD1 (6 bases). V was cut by 3 bases and J by 3 bases, with 15 bases left in between. Germline V gene lookup returns CDR1 SGHAT and CDR2 FQNNGV. This CDR3 has 15 amino acids. Here the CDR3 DNA reads TGTGCCAGCAGCTTGGGTACCGGCAGGGGCTACGAGCAGTACTTC. This translates into CASSLGTGRGYEQYF.